These T cell receptor beta chains were read from a single sample in a study of blood T cell repertoires in COVID-19. Clones were read by immunoSEQ multiplex PCR, and TCRdb kept only the in-frame ones, dropping some. The sample has under 250,000 clones; about 86% are singletons. Material: peripheral blood. The receptors shown here come from a woman aged 50 to 60 with acute or convalescent COVID-19. Each CDR3 is given without its conserved first and last residue.

V gene	J gene	CDR3 protein
TRBV7-6	TRBJ2-1	ASSRGQGVYNEQF
TRBV21-1	TRBJ2-1	ASSKFGGRYNEQF
TRBV6-5	TRBJ1-3	ASITGQPFGNTIY
TRBV13	TRBJ2-5	ASSPGRDGETQY
TRBV19	TRBJ1-5	ATGQGLYQPQH
TRBV6-1	TRBJ2-3	ASSESGTSGRTRNTQY
TRBV5-1	TRBJ2-1	ASSGGTGGSYNEQF
TRBV6-4	TRBJ1-5	ASSPVLSNQPQH
TRBV23-1	TRBJ2-5	ASSQSEGTSEETQY
TRBV5-1	TRBJ1-1	ASSPPGVNRGTEAF
TRBV2	TRBJ2-3	AGGQGALVDTQY
TRBV7-6	TRBJ2-2	ASSVTRGGELF
TRBV11-2	TRBJ1-2	ASSRLPAGQGDGYT
TRBV19	TRBJ2-1	ASSRAGTSGRDEQF
TRBV24-1	TRBJ1-2	ATSDFRAGELGYGYT
TRBV5-4	TRBJ2-5	ASSPQGSRVSETQY
TRBV19	TRBJ2-2	ASSIAPRDGELF
TRBV2	TRBJ2-7	ASSWDQGSEQY
TRBV6-4	TRBJ1-2	ASSDFAGMGYGYT